A selection of T cell receptor beta chains follows, all from one sample in a study of T cells in Graves' hyperthyroidism and ophthalmopathy. MiXCR was run by TCRdb on the multiplex PCR reads, yielding one entry per CDR3 protein. The sample lists around 690,000 distinct CDR3 sequences; less than 25% were seen once. The sequencing input was blood. These TCRs come from a man aged 25-45 years with Graves' ophthalmopathy. Each CDR3 is given with its conserved first and last residue. A D gene is named only where the DNA matches it firmly. Size is omitted from some rows. Given values are once, few, many or a class for expanded clones.

j_call: TRBJ2-7; v_call: TRBV28; clone_size: many; d_call: TRBD1; cdr3_nt: TGTGCCAGCAGTTCCGCCAGGGGGCGAGACTACGAGCAGTACTTC; cdr3_aa: CASSSARGRDYEQYF
j_call: TRBJ2-7; v_call: TRBV28; clone_size: NA; d_call: NA; cdr3_nt: TGTGCCAGCAGTTCCCCGACAGGAGGAGGTTGGGAGCAGTACTTC; cdr3_aa: CASSSPTGGGWEQYF
j_call: TRBJ2-2; v_call: TRBV6-2/TRBV6-3; clone_size: few; d_call: TRBD2; cdr3_nt: TGTGCCAGCAGTTACTCGAGCAGCGGGAGGGCCGGGGAGCTGTTTTTT; cdr3_aa: CASSYSSSGRAGELFF
j_call: TRBJ2-7; v_call: TRBV3-1; clone_size: NA; d_call: NA; cdr3_nt: TGTGCCAGCAGCGAGGCTCTACGTCTGGAGCAGTACTTC; cdr3_aa: CASSEALRLEQYF
j_call: TRBJ2-2; v_call: TRBV30; clone_size: NA; d_call: NA; cdr3_nt: TGTGCCTGGAGTGTAGGTTACACCGGGGAGCTGTTTTTT; cdr3_aa: CAWSVGYTGELFF
j_call: TRBJ1-2; v_call: TRBV30; clone_size: many; d_call: NA; cdr3_nt: TGTGCCTGGAGTGTACAGGGTGGCCGTGGCTACACCTTC; cdr3_aa: CAWSVQGGRGYTF
j_call: TRBJ2-2; v_call: TRBV9; clone_size: NA; d_call: NA; cdr3_nt: TGTGCCAGCAGCGTATCCGGGTCGAACACCGGGGAGCTGTTTTTT; cdr3_aa: CASSVSGSNTGELFF
j_call: TRBJ2-1; v_call: TRBV27; clone_size: NA; d_call: TRBD1; cdr3_nt: TGTGCCAGCAGTTACGTTCGGACAGGGGCCGGTGAGCAGTTCTTC; cdr3_aa: CASSYVRTGAGEQFF
j_call: TRBJ2-7; v_call: TRBV7-9; clone_size: many; d_call: TRBD1; cdr3_nt: TGTGCCAGCAGCTTAGCAGGGGGCAGCGAGCAGTACTTC; cdr3_aa: CASSLAGGSEQYF
j_call: TRBJ1-2; v_call: TRBV13; clone_size: many; d_call: NA; cdr3_nt: TGTGCCAGCAGCCCAACCGAAAGGTACAGGGACTATGGCTACACCTTC; cdr3_aa: CASSPTERYRDYGYTF
j_call: TRBJ1-3; v_call: TRBV12-3/TRBV12-4; clone_size: NA; d_call: NA; cdr3_nt: TGTGCCAGCAATTTTGGAGGAACTGGAAACACCATATATTTT; cdr3_aa: CASNFGGTGNTIYF
j_call: TRBJ1-1; v_call: TRBV5-1; clone_size: many; d_call: TRBD1; cdr3_nt: TGCGCCAGCAGCTTGGCCGACAGGGCACGAAACACTGAAGCTTTCTTT; cdr3_aa: CASSLADRARNTEAFF
j_call: TRBJ2-7; v_call: TRBV28; clone_size: few; d_call: NA; cdr3_nt: TGTGCCAGCAGTACAACCATGCCGGGACTTACCTACGAGCAGTACTTC; cdr3_aa: CASSTTMPGLTYEQYF
j_call: TRBJ2-5; v_call: TRBV18; clone_size: NA; d_call: TRBD1; cdr3_nt: TGTGCCAGCTCACCGGACGAGGGGGCAGGGGTGCCCCAGTACTTC; cdr3_aa: CASSPDEGAGVPQYF
j_call: TRBJ1-1; v_call: TRBV4-2; clone_size: few; d_call: NA; cdr3_nt: TGTGCCAGCAGCCAAGATCCATTAGTGAACACTGAAGCTTTCTTT; cdr3_aa: CASSQDPLVNTEAFF
j_call: TRBJ1-1; v_call: TRBV29-1; clone_size: few; d_call: NA; cdr3_nt: TGCAGCGTTGGACGGGTGAAGGTTGACACTGAAGCTTTCTTT; cdr3_aa: CSVGRVKVDTEAFF
j_call: TRBJ2-7; v_call: TRBV28; clone_size: NA; d_call: NA; cdr3_nt: TGTGCCAGCAGTTCGGGTGCAGAAAAGGGCTACGAGCAGTACTTC; cdr3_aa: CASSSGAEKGYEQYF
j_call: TRBJ2-5; v_call: TRBV29-1; clone_size: NA; d_call: NA; cdr3_nt: TGCAGCGCCGCTATCATACAAGAGACCCAGTACTTC; cdr3_aa: CSAAIIQETQYF
j_call: TRBJ2-5; v_call: TRBV5-5; clone_size: many; d_call: TRBD1; cdr3_nt: TGTGCCAGCAGTTTTACCTCCGGGACAGCGACTGGCGAGACCCAGTACTTC; cdr3_aa: CASSFTSGTATGETQYF
j_call: TRBJ2-3; v_call: TRBV5-1; clone_size: few; d_call: TRBD2; cdr3_nt: TGCGCCAGCAGCTTTGGGGCGGGAGAGGTGGCAGATACGCAGTATTTT; cdr3_aa: CASSFGAGEVADTQYF
j_call: TRBJ2-1; v_call: TRBV6-1; clone_size: NA; d_call: NA; cdr3_nt: TGTGCCAGCAGTACCTTCTTCGTAAGCTCCTACAATGAGCAGTTCTTC; cdr3_aa: CASSTFFVSSYNEQFF
j_call: TRBJ2-7; v_call: TRBV2; clone_size: NA; d_call: TRBD1; cdr3_nt: TGTGCGGACAGGGAAGCCTACGAGCAGTACTTC; cdr3_aa: CADREAYEQYF
j_call: TRBJ2-7; v_call: TRBV5-1; clone_size: few; d_call: TRBD2; cdr3_nt: TGCGCCAGCAGCTTGGATCCAGTTGGACTAGCGGAGTCCTACGAGCAGTACTTC; cdr3_aa: CASSLDPVGLAESYEQYF
j_call: TRBJ1-6; v_call: TRBV12-3/TRBV12-4; clone_size: few; d_call: NA; cdr3_nt: TGTGCCAGCAGTTTTCGACAGGCTAATTCACCCCTCCACTTT; cdr3_aa: CASSFRQANSPLHF
j_call: TRBJ2-5; v_call: TRBV7-6; clone_size: NA; d_call: NA; cdr3_nt: TGTGCCAGCAGTCCTGACCGGGGGAGCCAAGAGACCCAGTACTTC; cdr3_aa: CASSPDRGSQETQYF
j_call: TRBJ1-1; v_call: TRBV6-1; clone_size: few; d_call: NA; cdr3_nt: TGTGCCAGCAGTGGGGTCTCGAACACTGAAGCTTTCTTT; cdr3_aa: CASSGVSNTEAFF
j_call: TRBJ2-1; v_call: TRBV7-2; clone_size: NA; d_call: TRBD2; cdr3_nt: TGTGCCAGCAGCTCAGCGGGAGGGTCCTACAATGAGCAGTTCTTC; cdr3_aa: CASSSAGGSYNEQFF
j_call: TRBJ2-5; v_call: TRBV5-1; clone_size: NA; d_call: TRBD1; cdr3_nt: TGCGCCAGCAGCTTGTCAGGGGGTCCTAGGGAGACCCAGTACTTC; cdr3_aa: CASSLSGGPRETQYF
j_call: TRBJ1-2; v_call: TRBV29-1; clone_size: once; d_call: NA; cdr3_nt: TGCAGCGTTGAGCGTACCTATGGCTACACCTTC; cdr3_aa: CSVERTYGYTF
j_call: TRBJ2-4; v_call: TRBV30; clone_size: NA; d_call: NA; cdr3_nt: TGTGCCTGGGCTACAGGTTCCCTAGCCAAAAACATTCAGTACTTC; cdr3_aa: CAWATGSLAKNIQYF
j_call: TRBJ2-3; v_call: TRBV6-2/TRBV6-3; clone_size: NA; d_call: NA; cdr3_nt: TGTGCCAGCACGCCATTAATTACAGATACGCAGTATTTT; cdr3_aa: CASTPLITDTQYF
j_call: TRBJ1-2; v_call: TRBV11-2; clone_size: many; d_call: NA; cdr3_nt: TGTGCCAGCTCCCGCGGGACTACTTACTATGGCTACACCTTC; cdr3_aa: CASSRGTTYYGYTF
j_call: TRBJ1-3; v_call: TRBV27; clone_size: NA; d_call: NA; cdr3_nt: TGTGCCAGCAGTTTATCGATCCCAGGGGCAGGAAACACCATATATTTT; cdr3_aa: CASSLSIPGAGNTIYF
j_call: TRBJ2-7; v_call: TRBV7-9; clone_size: few; d_call: NA; cdr3_nt: TGTGCCAGCAGCTTAGAGTTGGTCGGGACGACCTACGAGCAGTACTTC; cdr3_aa: CASSLELVGTTYEQYF
j_call: TRBJ2-6; v_call: TRBV20-1; clone_size: few; d_call: NA; cdr3_nt: TGCAGTGCTAGAGCCAGGGGTTATGGGGCCAACGTCCTGACTTTC; cdr3_aa: CSARARGYGANVLTF
j_call: TRBJ1-6; v_call: TRBV7-2; clone_size: few; d_call: NA; cdr3_nt: TGTGCCAGCAGCTTGGACTCGGGGTTTGATTCACCCCTCCACTTT; cdr3_aa: CASSLDSGFDSPLHF
j_call: TRBJ1-2; v_call: TRBV20-1; clone_size: few; d_call: NA; cdr3_nt: TGCAGTGCTAGCGGCATAAACTATGGCTACACCTTC; cdr3_aa: CSASGINYGYTF
j_call: TRBJ1-1; v_call: TRBV29-1; clone_size: few; d_call: NA; cdr3_nt: TGCAGCGTTCGACAGCTTGAAGCTTTCTTT; cdr3_aa: CSVRQLEAFF
j_call: TRBJ1-4; v_call: TRBV29-1; clone_size: NA; d_call: NA; cdr3_nt: TGCAGCGCCCAACCACAGGGAACTAATGAAAAACTGTTTTTT; cdr3_aa: CSAQPQGTNEKLFF
j_call: TRBJ1-1; v_call: TRBV6-1; clone_size: NA; d_call: NA; cdr3_nt: TGTGCCAGCAGTTCCGCCATGGGCTTTACGAACACTGAAGCTTTCTTT; cdr3_aa: CASSSAMGFTNTEAFF
j_call: TRBJ2-1; v_call: TRBV4-3; clone_size: few; d_call: NA; cdr3_nt: TGCGCCAGCAGCCAAGATCGCCATGAGCAGTTCTTC; cdr3_aa: CASSQDRHEQFF
j_call: TRBJ2-4; v_call: TRBV6-1; clone_size: NA; d_call: TRBD1; cdr3_nt: TGTGCCAGCAGTGTACCGGGACAGCAACGAAGATCCACTCTAGCCAAAAACATTCAGTACTTC; cdr3_aa: CASSVPGQQRRSTLAKNIQYF
j_call: TRBJ1-4; v_call: TRBV27; clone_size: NA; d_call: TRBD1; cdr3_nt: TGTGCCAGCAGTTTATCCCGGACAGGGAGGAATGAAAAACTGTTTTTT; cdr3_aa: CASSLSRTGRNEKLFF
j_call: TRBJ2-7; v_call: TRBV12-3/TRBV12-4; clone_size: few; d_call: NA; cdr3_nt: TGTGCCAGCAGTCACACAGGGTACTCCTACGAGCAGTACTTC; cdr3_aa: CASSHTGYSYEQYF
j_call: TRBJ2-5; v_call: TRBV12-3/TRBV12-4; clone_size: many; d_call: NA; cdr3_nt: TGTGCCAGCAGCCCTGGGACCTGGCAAGAGACCCAGTACTTC; cdr3_aa: CASSPGTWQETQYF
j_call: TRBJ2-4; v_call: TRBV7-9; clone_size: NA; d_call: NA; cdr3_nt: TGTGCCAGCAGCCCCCGGGAGCAAAACATTCAGTACTTC; cdr3_aa: CASSPREQNIQYF
j_call: TRBJ2-2; v_call: TRBV19; clone_size: NA; d_call: TRBD1; cdr3_nt: TGTGCCAGTAGTATAGGTCCGGGACAGGGACGGGCCGGGGAGCTGTTTTTT; cdr3_aa: CASSIGPGQGRAGELFF
j_call: TRBJ1-4; v_call: TRBV5-1; clone_size: NA; d_call: NA; cdr3_nt: TGCGCCAGCCGACGGGCGGTTGCAACTAATGAAAAACTGTTTTTT; cdr3_aa: CASRRAVATNEKLFF
j_call: TRBJ1-2; v_call: TRBV28; clone_size: NA; d_call: NA; cdr3_nt: TGTGCCAGCAGTACACAATCAAGGACACCGCTCTATGGCTACACCTTC; cdr3_aa: CASSTQSRTPLYGYTF
j_call: TRBJ2-1; v_call: TRBV27; clone_size: NA; d_call: TRBD2; cdr3_nt: TGTGCCAGCAAGCCTGCGGGAGGCTCTCTAGAGGAGCAGTTCTTC; cdr3_aa: CASKPAGGSLEEQFF